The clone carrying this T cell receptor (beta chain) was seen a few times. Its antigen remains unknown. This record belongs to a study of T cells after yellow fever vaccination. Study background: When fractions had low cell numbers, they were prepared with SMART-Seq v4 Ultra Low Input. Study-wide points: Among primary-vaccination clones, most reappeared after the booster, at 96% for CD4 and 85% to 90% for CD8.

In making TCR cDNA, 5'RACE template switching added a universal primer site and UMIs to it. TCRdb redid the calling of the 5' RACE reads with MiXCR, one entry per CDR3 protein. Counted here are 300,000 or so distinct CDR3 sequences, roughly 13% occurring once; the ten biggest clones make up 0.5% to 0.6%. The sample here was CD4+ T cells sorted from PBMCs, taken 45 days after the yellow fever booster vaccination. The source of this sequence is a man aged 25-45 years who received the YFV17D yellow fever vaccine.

CDR3 DNA: TGCGCCAGCGCGGATTACAATGAGCAGTTCTTC. Its translation is CASADYNEQFF. The V and J genes are TRBV5-1 and TRBJ2-1; D not resolved. CDR1 is SGHRS, CDR2 YFSETQ, per germline. V was shortened by 7 bases and J by 4 bases, with 6 bases between the two germline ends. The CDR3 is 11 residues long.